Presented here are 7 T cell receptor beta chains from one specimen sequenced in a study of T cell responses to AZD1222 COVID-19 vaccine. The data were produced by immunoSEQ multiplex PCR, yet TCRdb's version contains in-frame clones alone and is incomplete. The table has fewer than 110,000 clones, 80% to 90% seen once. The sample in question was peripheral blood, obtained on day 0 of AZD1222 vaccination. The receptors were gathered from an adult in good health.

This sequence joins TRBV28 and TRBJ1-1, with 9 bases that match TRBD1. V was pared by 3 bases and J by 5 bases, with 7 bases of the junction left unmatched. Germline V CDR1 and CDR2: MDHEN, SYDVKM. CDR3 size: 15 residues. This CDR3 reads CASSLTGGRMTEAFF. The CDR3 DNA reads TGTGCCAGCAGTTTGACAGGGGGAAGGATGACTGAAGCTTTCTTT. The full variable domain, its missing parts supplied by reference TRBV28 and TRBJ1-1, is DVKVTQSSRYLVKRTGEKVFLECVQDMDHENMFWYRQDPGLGLRLIYFSYDVKMKEKGDIPEGYSVSREKKERFSLILESASTNQTSMYLCASSLTGGRMTEAFFGQGTRLTVV.

The chain recombines TRBV2 with TRBJ2-1; D gene ambiguous. There are 15 residues in the CDR3. The V end was cut by 11 bases, the J end by 4 bases, with 21 bases between. Germline loops: CDR1 SNHLY, CDR2 FYNNEI. The CDR3 sequence: CAVRRQLLAYNEQFF. In nucleotides, the CDR3 is TGTGCCGTCAGGCGCCAACTGCTGGCATACAATGAGCAGTTCTTC.

The chain has TRBV30 and TRBJ1-5; possible D gene TRBD1, 6 bases. The CDR3 consists of 13 residues. Germline CDR1 and CDR2: GTSNPN and SVGIG (reference sequence). V lost 7 bases and J lost 3, with 13 bases in between. The CDR3 protein is CASQGTDNQPQHF. CDR3 nucleotide sequence: TGTGCCTCGCAGGGGACGGACAATCAGCCCCAGCATTTT.

V and J are TRBV5-1 and TRBJ2-6; 9 nucleotides match TRBD1. Germline CDR1 is SGHRS and CDR2 is YFSETQ. The CDR3 runs 19 residues. The V segment lost 2 bases and the J segment 1 base; nucleotides outside the gene matches: 10. The CDR3 reads CASSFIQGAPESGANVLTF. The CDR3 DNA sequence: TGCGCCAGCAGCTTTATACAGGGGGCTCCAGAGTCTGGGGCCAACGTCCTGACTTTC.

The gene calls are TRBV29-1 and TRBJ1-4; D is ambiguous. The length of the CDR3 is 14 residues. The germline V and J ends were trimmed by 7 bases and 0 bases, with 12 bases remaining between them. CDR1 and CDR2 (germline): SQVTM, ANQGSEA. The DNA for the CDR3 is TGCAGCGCATCGGACGGGGCAACTAATGAAAAACTGTTTTTT. Amino acids: CSASDGATNEKLFF. Full variable domain (outside the CDR3, taken from reference TRBV29-1 and TRBJ1-4): SAVISQKPSRDICQRGTSLTIQCQVDSQVTMMFWYRQQPGQSLTLIATANQGSEATYESGFVIDKFPISRPNLTFSTLTVSNMSPEDSSIYLCSASDGATNEKLFFGSGTQLSVL.

V usage is TRBV7-3 and J usage is TRBJ2-1; D may be TRBD2 (6 bases). Trimming took off 4 bases at V and 10 bases at J, with 14 bases between the two ends. CDR1 is SGHTA, CDR2 FQGTGA, per germline. The length of the CDR3 is 13 residues. CDR3 nucleotide sequence: TGTGCCAGCAGCTCGACGGGGGTTATGGAGCAGTTCTTC. Its protein product is CASSSTGVMEQFF.

The V call is TRBV5-4, the J call TRBJ1-2; TRBD1 matches 7 bases. The CDR3 runs 16 residues. CDR1 is SGHNT and CDR2 is YYREEE in the germline V gene (reference sequence). Losses at the gene ends were 0 bases for V and 4 bases for J; bases not matched to a gene: 9. CDR3 in DNA: TGTGCCAGCAGCTTGGCTTCGGGACAGAGAAGCTATGGCTACACCTTC. Translation: CASSLASGQRSYGYTF.